The 8 T cell receptor beta chains below come from one sample, sequenced in a study of blood T cell repertoires in COVID-19. Sequencing used immunoSEQ multiplex PCR; TCRdb keeps in-frame clones, though not all of them. The profile shows a few hundred thousand clones, more than 70% of them singletons. The sample was peripheral blood. These receptors came from a woman aged 50 to 65 with COVID-19, enrolled during active disease.

DNA of the CDR3: TGTGCCAGTAGTCCGCGAATCTCCCGGGGTAACCCTGAAGCTTTCTTT. This gives the protein CASSPRISRGNPEAFF. The chain is built from TRBV19 and TRBJ1-1; D remains unclear. The V gene lost 5 bases and the J gene lost 6 bases, with 22 bases spanning the gap. Germline V lookup: CDR1 LNHDA, CDR2 SQIVND (reference sequence). This CDR3 region has 16 residues. The whole variable domain, remainder taken from reference TRBV19 and TRBJ1-1, is DGGITQSPKYLFRKEGQNVTLSCEQNLNHDAMYWYRQDPGQGLRLIYYSQIVNDFQKGDIAEGYSVSREKKESFPLTVTSAQKNPTAFYLCASSPRISRGNPEAFFGQGTRLTVV.

The chain recombines TRBV30 with TRBJ1-3; D might be TRBD1 (6 bases). CDR3 length equals 14 residues. Trimming pared 4 bases from V and 4 bases from J, leaving 14 bases between. The germline CDR1 and CDR2 sequences are GTSNPN and SVGIG (reference sequence). The CDR3 coding sequence is TGTGCCTGGACCTTGCCAGGGGACGGAAACACCATATATTTT. It is translated as CAWTLPGDGNTIYF.

V usage is TRBV30 and J usage is TRBJ1-4; D remains unclear. The germline V and J ends were trimmed by 7 bases and 3 bases, with 12 bases remaining between them. The CDR3 extends over 13 amino acids. Looked up from germline, CDR1 is GTSNPN and CDR2 is SVGIG (reference sequence). The CDR3 loop is CALDLASNEKLFF. As DNA, the CDR3 is TGTGCCTTGGACCTAGCTTCTAATGAAAAACTGTTTTTT.

This chain joins TRBV28 and TRBJ2-5; a weak D match, TRBD2 (5 bases). The CDR3 consists of 15 residues. Germline CDR1 MDHEN, CDR2 SYDVKM. The V and J ends lost 5 bases and 5 bases respectively, with 18 bases between them. Here the CDR3 DNA reads TGTGCCAGCAGTCCCGATGTAGTTTCGGGGGAGACCCAGTACTTC. Encoded protein: CASSPDVVSGETQYF.

The rearrangement joins TRBV11-2 to TRBJ2-5; D possibly corresponds to TRBD1 (6 bases). The CDR3 sequence is 15 residues long. Germline lookup yields CDR1 SGHAT and CDR2 FQNNGV. V lost 5 bases to trimming and J lost 1 base, with 14 bases between them. CDR3: CASSHGDRFQETQYF. The CDR3 DNA follows: TGTGCCAGCAGCCATGGAGACAGGTTCCAAGAGACCCAGTACTTC.

CDR3 sequence: CASSLNSGNTIYF. The CDR3 bases are TGTGCCAGCAGTCTAAACTCTGGAAACACCATATATTTT. The rearrangement uses TRBV27 and TRBJ1-3, with D unclear. V gave up 5 bases and J gave up 0 bases, with 5 bases separating them. The CDR3 spans 13 residues. Germline values: CDR1 MNHEY, CDR2 SMNVEV (reference sequence).

This sequence joins TRBV30 and TRBJ1-1, with D uncertain. The length of the CDR3 is 11 residues. The germline CDR1 and CDR2 sequences are GTSNPN and SVGIG (reference sequence). CDR3 DNA sequence: TGTGCATTGGAGCGGAACACTGAAGCTTTCTTT. Protein: CALERNTEAFF.

The genes are TRBV7-9 and TRBJ1-4; no clear D gene. The CDR3 length is 14 residues. Germline V lookup: CDR1 SEHNR, CDR2 FQNEAQ (reference sequence). The ends were cut back, 5 bases at V and 10 bases at J, with 17 bases in the middle. DNA for the CDR3: TGTGCCAGCAGCCCCCCCTCTGCCGAGGGAAAACTGTTTTTT. Its translation is CASSPPSAEGKLFF.